This TCR beta chain is drawn from a study of cytomegalovirus exposure and HLA in healthy donors. The germline V and J ends were trimmed by 5 bases and 5 bases, with 18 bases remaining between them. The CDR3 sequence is 15 residues long. Germline V gene data show CDR1 as PRHDT and CDR2 as FYEKMQ (reference sequence). Data came from immunoSEQ multiplex PCR; TCRdb stores just in-frame clones and leaves some out. The data contain approximately 140,000 clones, approximately 86% of them singletons. The clonotype was recovered from a young man in good health and CMV-seropositive. This rearrangement joins TRBV13 to TRBJ2-5; D unclear. Sequencing was done on a sample of PBMCs. CDR3 sequence (DNA): TGTGCCAGCAGCCCCCCGGGTAGCTCGTTGGAGACCCAGTACTTC. Protein: CASSPPGSSLETQYF.